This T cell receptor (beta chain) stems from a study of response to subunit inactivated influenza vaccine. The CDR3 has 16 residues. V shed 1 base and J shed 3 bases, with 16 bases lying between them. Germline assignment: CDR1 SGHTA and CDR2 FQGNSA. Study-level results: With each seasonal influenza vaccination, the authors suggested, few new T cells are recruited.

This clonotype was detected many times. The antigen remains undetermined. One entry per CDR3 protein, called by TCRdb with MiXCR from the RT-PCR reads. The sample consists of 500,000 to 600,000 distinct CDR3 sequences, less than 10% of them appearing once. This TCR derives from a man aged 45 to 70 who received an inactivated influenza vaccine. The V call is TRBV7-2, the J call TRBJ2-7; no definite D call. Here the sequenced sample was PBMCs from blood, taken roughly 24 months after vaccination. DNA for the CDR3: TGTGCCAGCAGCTTAGTTCTTGGTGTAGGGATCTACGAGCAGTACTTC. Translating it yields CASSLVLGVGIYEQYF.